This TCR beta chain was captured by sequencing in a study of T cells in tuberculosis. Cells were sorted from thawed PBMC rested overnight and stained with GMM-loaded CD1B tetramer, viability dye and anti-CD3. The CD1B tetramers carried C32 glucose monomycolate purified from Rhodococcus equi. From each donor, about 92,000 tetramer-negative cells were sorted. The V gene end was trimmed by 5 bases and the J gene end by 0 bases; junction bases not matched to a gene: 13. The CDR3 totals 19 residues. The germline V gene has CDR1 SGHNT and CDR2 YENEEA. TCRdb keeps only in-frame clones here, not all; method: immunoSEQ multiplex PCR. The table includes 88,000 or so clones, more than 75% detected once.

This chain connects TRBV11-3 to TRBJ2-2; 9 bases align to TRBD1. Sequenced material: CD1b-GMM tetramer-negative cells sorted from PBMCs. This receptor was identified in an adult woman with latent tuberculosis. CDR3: CASSITSWGQGANTGELFF. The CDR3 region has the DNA TGTGCCAGCAGCATTACGAGTTGGGGACAGGGTGCGAACACCGGGGAGCTGTTTTTT.